The 4 T cell receptor beta chains below all came from one sample that was sequenced in a study of human T cells and chemical hapten exposure. Stated time point: pre-sensitization, week 0. Treatment specified: therapeutic diphenylcyclopropenone sensitization with weekly scalp DPC. TCRdb re-called the RACE reads through MiXCR, storing one row per CDR3 protein. This sample has 280,000 or so distinct CDR3 sequences, with just under 8% found just once. The source material was whole blood, sampled in connection with sensitization to the hapten diphenylcyclopropenone (DPC). The receptors stem from a man aged 18 to 30 with alopecia areata. Some clones in this sample may be carry-over from other donors' samples.

There are a few counts of this clonotype. This chain joins TRBV19 and TRBJ1-5, with 7 bases lining up with TRBD1. V lost 4 bases and J lost 9; bases outside the gene matches: 9. There are 14 residues in the CDR3. CDR1 is LNHDA and CDR2 is SQIVND in the germline V gene (reference sequence). The CDR3, as DNA: TGTGCCAGTAGTACCCAGGGGGGCCAAGGGCCCCAGCATTTT. Residues: CASSTQGGQGPQHF. The whole variable domain, filled in from reference TRBV19 and TRBJ1-5, reads DGGITQSPKYLFRKEGQNVTLSCEQNLNHDAMYWYRQDPGQGLRLIYYSQIVNDFQKGDIAEGYSVSREKKESFPLTVTSAQKNPTAFYLCASSTQGGQGPQHFGDGTRLSIL.

This clonotype was recorded a few times. One end of the junction is discordant with germline, which a read error may explain. This sequence joins TRBV11-2 and TRBJ1-5; D unresolved. Germline CDR1 is SGHAT and CDR2 is FQNNGV. This CDR3 comprises 14 residues. The CDR3 sequence: CASSLRGSHQPQHF. The CDR3 bases are TGTGCCAGCAGCTTACGGGGTAGCCATCAGCCCCAGCATTTT.

The sample holds a few counts of this clonotype. The genes are TRBV6-5 and TRBJ1-2; the D is unclear. The ends were cut back, 2 bases at V and 4 bases at J, with 11 bases in the middle. Per germline, CDR1 MNHEY and CDR2 SVGAGI. CDR3 size: 14 residues. This CDR3 is CASSYEGGRYGYTF. The CDR3 DNA reads TGTGCCAGCAGTTACGAGGGTGGTCGCTATGGCTACACCTTC.

In this sample, this clonotype turned up many times. The chain has TRBV7-9 and TRBJ1-3; D possibly corresponds to TRBD1 (5 bases). V was trimmed by 5 bases and J by 8 bases, leaving 13 bases between them. The V gene's germline CDR1 is SEHNR and CDR2 FQNEAQ (reference sequence). The CDR3 runs 13 residues. In DNA, the CDR3 is TGTGCCAGCAGCCTACAGGCGCTAGACACCATATATTTT. Translated, it gives CASSLQALDTIYF. Variable domain in full (rest from reference TRBV7-9 and TRBJ1-3): DTGVSQNPRHKITKRGQNVTFRCDPISEHNRLYWYRQTLGQGPEFLTYFQNEAQLEKSRLLSDRFSAERPKGSFSTLEIQRTEQGDSAMYLCASSLQALDTIYFGEGSWLTVV.